This entry describes one T cell receptor (beta chain). This sample was included in a study of technical replicates of blood from a few donors. Assay used: immunoSEQ multiplex PCR; TCRdb lists only in-frame clones, some missing. The sample lists about 70,000 clones, around 87% occurring once. Germline V gives CDR1 SGHDT, CDR2 YYEEEE. The CDR3 runs 14 residues. V was clipped by 0 bases and J by 9 bases; unmatched bases: 8. The source of this sequence is a human donor in good health. Some clones in this sample may be carry-over from other donors' samples. The material sequenced was PBMCs. The chain uses TRBV5-6 and TRBJ2-7; 8 nucleotides agree with TRBD1. Here the CDR3 DNA reads TGTGCCAGCAGCTTGGATGGACAGGGCCCCAGGCAGTACTTC. Protein product: CASSLDGQGPRQYF.